These T cell receptor beta chains were read from a single sample in a study of T cells in localized non-small cell lung cancer. The data were produced by immunoSEQ multiplex PCR, yet TCRdb's version contains in-frame clones alone and is incomplete. The repertoire has approximately 83,000 clones, approximately 91% of them found once; the top ten carry over 4%. Sequencing used PBMCs, obtained before any cancer treatment. Receptors originate from a woman aged 35-70 years with stage II squamous cell lung carcinoma. Each CDR3 is given without its conserved first and last residue. A D gene is named only where the DNA matches it firmly.

cdr3_length v_call d_call cdr3_aa
12 TRBV7-9 . ASSLAGGTDTQY
13 TRBV4-2 . ASSQDWTPGDAQY
13 TRBV11-2 . ASSAGTSLQETQY
13 TRBV10-2 . ASSELLVRGNEQF
11 TRBV7-9 . ASRRSATGKQY
11 TRBV28 . ASSSQGTGELF
11 TRBV6-4 . ARLRGRNYGYT
14 TRBV9 TRBD1 ASSSNRDRVGHEQF
12 TRBV7-9 . ASSLGGVRSEQF
13 TRBV9 . ASSVGRASSYEQY
13 TRBV6-5 TRBD1 ASSSQGAANYGYT
12 TRBV5-1 . ASSLGSEAGELF
13 TRBV5-6 TRBD1 ASSLAGGQAYGYT
13 TRBV19 . ASSRGDRSNQPQH
12 TRBV4-1 TRBD2 ASTEGPGGYEQY
12 TRBV19 . ASSIRGTQETQY
13 TRBV4-2 TRBD2 ASSQTGGNTDTQY
12 TRBV9 . ASSGRDKNTEAF
9 TRBV29-1 . SVEDRQTQY
10 TRBV27 TRBD1 ASSPTGGIAF
8 TRBV6-5 . ASSEETLH
11 TRBV18 TRBD2 ASSTGGGETQY
13 TRBV2 . ASRDQGTTSRGYT
14 TRBV16 . ASSLRRDTTNEKLF
13 TRBV9 TRBD2 ASSGGAGGTDTQY
12 TRBV4-2 . ASSQDLAKNIQY
9 TRBV19 . ASRQGETQY
9 TRBV19 TRBD2 AIRAGNEQF
11 TRBV14 . ASSQVIGWEQY
9 TRBV29-1 . SVESIYGYT
14 TRBV5-6 TRBD2 ASSSRGRGSYNEQF
13 TRBV18 . ASSRIQGNTGELF
14 TRBV4-2 . ASSPEMTFPRNEQF
10 TRBV4-1 . ASSRPGNTIY
14 TRBV4-1 TRBD2 ASSQDFSGGRETQY
14 TRBV4-1 . ASSQERGSYNEKLF
13 TRBV6-6 TRBD2 ASSSLSGRPYEQY
11 TRBV6-6 TRBD1 ATKGQAHTEAF
11 TRBV6-5 . ASRQGSLSGYT
14 TRBV11-2 TRBD2 ASSPTSGRVSYEQY
9 TRBV6-5 . ASRDGPEAF
10 TRBV7-9 . ASSFSNQPQH
14 TRBV19 TRBD2 ASSPRLAGNTGELF
14 TRBV4-1 . ASSQDRASPLLEQY
12 TRBV6-1 . ASSGATGANVLT
13 TRBV2 TRBD1 ASRSRTGENSPLH
11 TRBV6-1 . ASTRTPHYGYT
13 TRBV14 . ASSQSSGSTDTQY
12 TRBV5-1 . ASSLAGTGNTIY
14 TRBV6-1 . ASSVPTGRKNTEAF